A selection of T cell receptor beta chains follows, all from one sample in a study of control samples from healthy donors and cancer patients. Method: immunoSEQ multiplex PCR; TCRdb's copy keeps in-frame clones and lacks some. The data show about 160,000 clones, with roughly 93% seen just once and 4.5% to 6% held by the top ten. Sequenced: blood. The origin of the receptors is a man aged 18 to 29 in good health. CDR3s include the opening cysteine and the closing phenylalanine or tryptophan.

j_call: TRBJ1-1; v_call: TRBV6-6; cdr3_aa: CASSPAGRATEAFF
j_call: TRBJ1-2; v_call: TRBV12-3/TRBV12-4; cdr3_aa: CAQSHPNYGYTF
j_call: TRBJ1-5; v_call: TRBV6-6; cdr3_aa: CASRPVQGSDQPQHF
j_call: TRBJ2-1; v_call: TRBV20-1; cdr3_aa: CSARSPAEQFF
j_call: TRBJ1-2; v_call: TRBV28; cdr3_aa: CASRPTTGKGYTF
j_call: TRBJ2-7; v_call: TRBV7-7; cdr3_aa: CASSSGNSYEQYF
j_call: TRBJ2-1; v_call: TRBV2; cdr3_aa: CASSEVGGGYLNEQFF
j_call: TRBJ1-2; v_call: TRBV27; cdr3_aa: CASSLRDSLYGYTF
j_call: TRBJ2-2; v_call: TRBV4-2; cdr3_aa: CATREGGPLTGELFF
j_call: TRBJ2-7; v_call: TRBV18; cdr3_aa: CASSPPGYPSSYEQYF
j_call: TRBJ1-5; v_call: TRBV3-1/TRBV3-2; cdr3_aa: CASSQGTGGNQPQHF
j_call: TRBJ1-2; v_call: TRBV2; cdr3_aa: CASSTGTERGYTF
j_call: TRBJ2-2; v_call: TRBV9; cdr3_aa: CASSPRLLNTGELFF
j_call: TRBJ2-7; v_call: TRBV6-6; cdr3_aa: CASTLGREASSYEQYF
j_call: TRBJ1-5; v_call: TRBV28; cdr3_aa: CASSLMSGIQPQHF
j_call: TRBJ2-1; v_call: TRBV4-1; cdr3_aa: CASSQRLRGTHNEQFF
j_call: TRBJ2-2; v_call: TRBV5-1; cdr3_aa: CASSLGGQNTGELFF
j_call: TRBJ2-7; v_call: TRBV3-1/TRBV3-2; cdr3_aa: CASSQGLTGDYEQYF
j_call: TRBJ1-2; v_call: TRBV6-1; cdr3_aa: CASSENTGSNYGYTF
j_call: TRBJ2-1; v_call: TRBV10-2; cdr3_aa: CASGGESSYNEQFF
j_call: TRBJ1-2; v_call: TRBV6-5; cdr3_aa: CAVKVRVRQNYGYTF
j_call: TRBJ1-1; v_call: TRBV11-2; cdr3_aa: CASSLKGTGGTYTEAFF
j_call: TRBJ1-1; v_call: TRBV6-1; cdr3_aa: CASSEVKNTEAFF
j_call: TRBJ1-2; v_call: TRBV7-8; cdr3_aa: CASSSEPGQYYGYTF
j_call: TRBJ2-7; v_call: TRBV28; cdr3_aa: CASSFGTSGYEQYF
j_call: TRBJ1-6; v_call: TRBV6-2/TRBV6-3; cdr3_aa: CASSYLRGSPTLHF
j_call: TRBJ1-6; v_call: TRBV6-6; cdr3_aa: CASSYSAGQVGSPFHF
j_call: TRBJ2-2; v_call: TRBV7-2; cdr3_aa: CASSWAVADTGELFF
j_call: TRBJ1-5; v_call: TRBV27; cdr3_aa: CAIGGRLNQPQHF
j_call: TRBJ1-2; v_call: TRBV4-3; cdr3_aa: CASSPRIGQGAGGYTF
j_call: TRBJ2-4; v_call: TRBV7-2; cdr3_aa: CASSLVRGGYGNIQYF
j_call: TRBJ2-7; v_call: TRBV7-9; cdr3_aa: CASSPLATRHKYEQYF
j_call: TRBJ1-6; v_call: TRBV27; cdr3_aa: CASSQNRGQTWHF
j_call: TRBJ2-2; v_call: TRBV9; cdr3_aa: CASTRPGQGAPNTGELFF
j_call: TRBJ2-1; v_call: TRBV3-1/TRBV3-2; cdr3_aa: CASSQDPHRSAGTSVNNEQFF
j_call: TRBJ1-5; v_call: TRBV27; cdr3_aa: CASSFLGQGVKPQHF
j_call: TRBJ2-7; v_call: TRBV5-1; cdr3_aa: CASSLAYFTDEQYF
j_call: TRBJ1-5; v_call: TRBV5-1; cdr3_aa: CASSLGDRGSQPQHF
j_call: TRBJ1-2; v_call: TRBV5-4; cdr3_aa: CASSAAGGYTF
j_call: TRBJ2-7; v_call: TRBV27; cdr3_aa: CASSLGLPYEQYF
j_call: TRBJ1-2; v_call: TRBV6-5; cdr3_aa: CASSNEDHYGYTF
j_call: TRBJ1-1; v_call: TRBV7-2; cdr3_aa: CASSLVYRVAEAFF